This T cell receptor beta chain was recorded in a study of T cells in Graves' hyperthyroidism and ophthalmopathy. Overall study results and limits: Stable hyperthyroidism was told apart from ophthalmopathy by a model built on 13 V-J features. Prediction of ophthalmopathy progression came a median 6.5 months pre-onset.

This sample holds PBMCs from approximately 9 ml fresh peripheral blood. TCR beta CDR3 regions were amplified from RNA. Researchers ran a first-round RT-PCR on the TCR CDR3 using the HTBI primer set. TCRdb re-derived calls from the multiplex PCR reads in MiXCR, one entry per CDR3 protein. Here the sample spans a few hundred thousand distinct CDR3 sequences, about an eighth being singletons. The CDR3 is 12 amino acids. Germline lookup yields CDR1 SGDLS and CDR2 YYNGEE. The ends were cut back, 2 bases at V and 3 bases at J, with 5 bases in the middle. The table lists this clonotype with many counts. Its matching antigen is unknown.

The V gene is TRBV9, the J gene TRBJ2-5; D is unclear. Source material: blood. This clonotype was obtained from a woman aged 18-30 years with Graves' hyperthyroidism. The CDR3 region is CASSVGEETQYF. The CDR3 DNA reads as TGTGCCAGCAGCGTTGGGGAAGAGACCCAGTACTTC.